The 29 T cell receptor beta chains in this list originate from one sample, sequenced in a study of cytomegalovirus exposure and HLA in healthy donors. The PCR ran on 60 Vbeta and 13 Jbeta primers. Here immunoSEQ multiplex PCR was the method, and the copy in TCRdb shows in-frame clones only, minus some. The sample carries some 140,000 clones, 80% to 85% recorded once. Sequenced: PBMCs. These receptors came from a male donor in good health and CMV-seropositive.

The rearrangement links TRBV10-3 to TRBJ1-1, with a weak D call TRBD1 (6 bases). This CDR3 is built from 16 residues. Germline values: CDR1 ENHRY, CDR2 SYGVKD. Trimming took off 4 bases at V and 4 bases at J, with 19 bases between the two ends. CDR3 DNA: TGTGCCATCAGTGTTAGACAGGAGGCCAAGGGCACTGAAGCTTTCTTT. Translating gives CAISVRQEAKGTEAFF.

The V gene is TRBV18, the J gene TRBJ2-7; D is uncertain. The CDR3 length is 15 residues. The germline CDR1 and CDR2 sequences are KGHSH and LQKENI. Deletions cut 3 bases from V and 2 bases from J, with 14 bases between. The DNA of the CDR3 is TGTGCCAGCTCACCGGGCAGTCCTACCGCCTACGAGCAGTACTTC. This sequence encodes CASSPGSPTAYEQYF.

The chain joins TRBV7-6 to TRBJ2-7; possibly TRBD1 for D (5 bases). Trimming pared 5 bases from V and 1 base from J, leaving 12 bases between. Germline values: CDR1 SGHVS, CDR2 FNYEAQ. The CDR3 extends over 14 amino acids. Here the CDR3 reads CASSVMQGSYEQYF. Here the CDR3 DNA reads TGTGCCAGCAGCGTAATGCAGGGATCCTACGAGCAGTACTTC.

The genes are TRBV5-8 and TRBJ1-2; TRBD1 might be the D (5 bases). CDR3 size: 14 residues. Germline V lookup: CDR1 SGHTS, CDR2 YDEGEE. V gave up 0 bases and J gave up 4 bases, with 10 bases separating them. CDR3 sequence (DNA): TGTGCCAGCAGCTTGGCCGGGGGACTCTATGGCTACACCTTC. It encodes CASSLAGGLYGYTF. Supplemented by reference TRBV5-8 and TRBJ1-2, the full variable domain reads EAGVTQSPTHLIKTRGQQATLRCSPISGHTSVYWYQQALGLGLQFLLWYDEGEERNRGNFPPRFSGRQFPNYSSELNVNALELEDSALYLCASSLAGGLYGYTFGSGTRLTVV.

CDR3 residues: CASSLEGGYPGELFF. CDR3 sequence (DNA): TGTGCCAGCAGCTTGGAGGGAGGCTACCCCGGGGAGCTGTTTTTT. The rearrangement links TRBV5-5 to TRBJ2-2; D is perhaps TRBD2 (6 bases). Germline CDR1 SGHKS, CDR2 YYEKEE (reference sequence). Trimming stripped 0 bases from V and 6 bases from J, with 12 bases between. The CDR3 sequence is 15 residues long. Together with reference TRBV5-5 and TRBJ2-2, the CDR3 gives the full variable domain: DAGVTQSPTHLIKTRGQQVTLRCSPISGHKSVSWYQQVLGQGPQFIFQYYEKEERGRGNFPDRFSARQFPNYSSELNVNALLLGDSALYLCASSLEGGYPGELFFGEGSRLTVL.

This clone was observed a single time. The rearrangement joins TRBV30 to TRBJ2-7; D may be TRBD2 (6 bases). This CDR3 region has 14 residues. Trimming shortened V by 2 bases and J by 3 bases, and 14 bases separated the two germline ends. CDR1 and CDR2 (germline): GTSNPN, SVGIG (reference sequence). The CDR3 here is CAWSIGEAYYEQYF. CDR3 nucleotide sequence: TGTGCCTGGAGTATCGGGGAGGCATACTACGAGCAGTACTTC.

The chain employs TRBV28 and TRBJ1-1, with D possibly matching TRBD1 (5 bases). V shed 7 bases and J shed 2 bases, with 35 bases lying between them. From germline, CDR1 is MDHEN and CDR2 SYDVKM. The CDR3 has 21 amino acids. DNA for the CDR3: TGTGCCAGCAAAGTGGTCATACCTTTGTACGAACAGGTTCCAACCAACACTGAAGCTTTCTTT. Amino acids: CASKVVIPLYEQVPTNTEAFF. Complete variable domain (other parts from reference TRBV28 and TRBJ1-1): DVKVTQSSRYLVKRTGEKVFLECVQDMDHENMFWYRQDPGLGLRLIYFSYDVKMKEKGDIPEGYSVSREKKERFSLILESASTNQTSMYLCASKVVIPLYEQVPTNTEAFFGQGTRLTVV.

The chain uses TRBV18 and TRBJ1-1; D gene uncertain. Trimming pared 0 bases from V and 4 bases from J, leaving 9 bases between. This CDR3 is 14 amino acids long. Per the germline V gene, CDR1 is KGHSH and CDR2 is LQKENI. CDR3 protein: CASSPPSRLTEAFF. The CDR3 DNA follows: TGTGCCAGCTCACCACCGAGCAGGCTCACTGAAGCTTTCTTT.

This chain connects TRBV18 to TRBJ1-1; D perhaps matches TRBD1 (6 bases). Germline CDR1 KGHSH, CDR2 LQKENI. The V gene lost 2 bases and the J gene lost 1 base, with 8 bases spanning the gap. The CDR3 length is 14 residues. This CDR3 reads CASSPRGGNTEAFF. The CDR3 bases are TGTGCCAGCTCACCAAGGGGGGGGAACACTGAAGCTTTCTTT.

This rearrangement joins TRBV7-2 to TRBJ2-6; D is possibly TRBD1 (6 bases). Germline assignment: CDR1 SGHTA and CDR2 FQGNSA. This CDR3 is 16 amino acids long. Trimming took 5 bases from V and 2 from J, leaving 13 bases between them. The CDR3 spells CASSLYTGTGANVLTF. The CDR3 DNA follows: TGTGCCAGCAGCCTCTACACAGGGACTGGGGCCAACGTCCTGACTTTC.

This clone is a singleton in its sample. The chain recombines TRBV27 with TRBJ1-2; 9 bases fit TRBD1. V was pared by 10 bases and J by 8 bases, with 11 bases of the junction left unmatched. Germline assignment: CDR1 MNHEY and CDR2 SMNVEV (reference sequence). The CDR3 is 13 residues long. The CDR3 DNA is TGTGCCACGAGGGTCACAGGGGGCGGGGGCTACACCTTC. It codes for CATRVTGGGGYTF.

J is TRBJ2-7 and V is TRBV4-2; 9 nucleotides line up with TRBD2. The CDR3 covers 15 residues. The V segment lost 4 bases and the J segment 4 bases; nucleotides outside the gene matches: 8. Germline V CDR1 and CDR2: LGHNA, YNFKEQ. In nucleotides, the CDR3 is TGTGCCAGCAGCCCCTTAGCGGGAGAGGCATACGAGCAGTACTTC. This gives the protein CASSPLAGEAYEQYF.

The gene calls are TRBV29-1 and TRBJ2-1; TRBD2 aligns across 8 bases. The CDR3 has 16 amino acids. CDR1 and CDR2 from the germline V gene are SQVTM and ANQGSEA. Unmatched junction bases numbered 10, after V lost 4 bases and J lost 2 bases. CDR3 nucleotides: TGCAGCGTTGTGGCCCTAGATAGCGGGGCCTACAATGAGCAGTTCTTC. Its protein is CSVVALDSGAYNEQFF.

The rearrangement joins TRBV2 to TRBJ2-5; D is undetermined. The V end lost 4 bases, the J end lost 1 base, and 13 bases lay between the germline ends. The CDR3 consists of 15 residues. The germline V gene encodes CDR1 SNHLY and CDR2 FYNNEI. This CDR3 reads CASSAQNRAQETQYF. In DNA, the CDR3 is TGTGCCAGCAGTGCACAAAACAGAGCCCAAGAGACCCAGTACTTC.

The V gene is TRBV5-1, the J gene TRBJ2-1; 14 bases map to TRBD2. The CDR3 sequence is 17 residues long. Germline V gene sequence: CDR1 SGHRS, CDR2 YFSETQ. V dropped 0 bases and J dropped 9; count of bases not matched to a gene: 8. CDR3 in DNA: TGCGCCAGCAGCTTGGCCGGACTAGCGGGGGGAGGCGGTGAGCAGTTCTTC. This gives the protein CASSLAGLAGGGGEQFF.

The chain couples TRBV27 to TRBJ2-1; a possible D gene is TRBD2 (6 bases). The CDR3 has 15 amino acids. V was clipped by 5 bases and J by 2 bases, with 13 bases between them. Germline loops: CDR1 MNHEY, CDR2 SMNVEV (reference sequence). CDR3 loop: CASSPSEPAYNEQFF. The CDR3 DNA follows: TGTGCCAGCAGTCCTAGCGAACCCGCCTACAATGAGCAGTTCTTC.

The V call is TRBV5-1, the J call TRBJ2-7; maybe TRBD2 (6 bases). This CDR3 is built from 14 residues. V was cut by 4 bases and J by 6 bases, with 17 bases left in between. The germline gives CDR1 SGHRS, CDR2 YFSETQ. The CDR3 DNA is TGCGCCAGCAGCCCGTCGGGGCTTAGCGGCGAGCAGTACTTC. Protein product: CASSPSGLSGEQYF.

This clone was detected only a few times. The chain is built from TRBV29-1 and TRBJ2-5; TRBD2 agrees at 9 bases. With 4 bases clipped from V and 5 bases from J, the junction kept 2 bases outside the gene matches. The germline CDR1 and CDR2 sequences are SQVTM and ANQGSEA. The CDR3 is 12 residues long. The CDR3 loop is CSVVAGDETQYF. The CDR3 bases are TGCAGCGTTGTAGCGGGGGACGAGACCCAGTACTTC. Full variable domain (remainder filled in from reference TRBV29-1 and TRBJ2-5): SAVISQKPSRDICQRGTSLTIQCQVDSQVTMMFWYRQQPGQSLTLIATANQGSEATYESGFVIDKFPISRPNLTFSTLTVSNMSPEDSSIYLCSVVAGDETQYFGPGTRLLVL.

The genes are TRBV11-2 and TRBJ2-1; the D gene is possibly TRBD2 (5 bases). Germline CDR1 reads SGHAT; CDR2 reads FQNNGV. The CDR3 sequence is 15 residues long. V was cut by 5 bases and J by 7 bases, with 18 bases left in between. Written as DNA, the CDR3 is TGTGCCAGCAGCCAGGATTCCGCGACGGGGAATGAGCAGTTCTTC. It translates to CASSQDSATGNEQFF.

The gene calls are TRBV27 and TRBJ2-7; 10 positions agree with TRBD2. The CDR3 consists of 15 residues. Germline-derived CDR1 and CDR2 are MNHEY and SMNVEV (reference sequence). The trim removed 4 bases at V and 3 bases at J, leaving 6 bases unmatched. CDR3 protein: CASSWASGGVYEQYF. DNA of the CDR3: TGTGCCAGCAGTTGGGCTAGCGGGGGTGTCTACGAGCAGTACTTC.

The CDR3 protein is CAINPTSGGPGELFF. As DNA, the CDR3 is TGTGCCATCAACCCGACTAGCGGGGGCCCCGGGGAGCTGTTTTTT. The V call is TRBV5-4, the J call TRBJ2-2; TRBD2 agrees at 12 bases. This CDR3 is built from 15 residues. Looked up from germline, CDR1 is SGHNT and CDR2 is YYREEE (reference sequence). The V segment lost 9 bases and the J segment 6 bases; nucleotides outside the gene matches: 9.

The chain combines TRBV5-1 with TRBJ1-1, with 8 bases lining up with TRBD1. The CDR3 is 16 residues long. Germline CDR1 is SGHRS and CDR2 is YFSETQ. With V trimmed by 0 bases and J by 0 bases, 4 bases remained unmatched. The DNA of the CDR3 is TGCGCCAGCAGCTTGGGGGACAGGAAGATGAACACTGAAGCTTTCTTT. It yields the protein CASSLGDRKMNTEAFF.

The sample holds a few counts of this clone. This rearrangement joins TRBV6-1 to TRBJ2-3, with 8 nucleotides matching TRBD2. Germline CDR1 MNHNS, CDR2 SASEGT. Trimming at V came to 10 bases and at J to 0 bases, leaving 9 bases not matched to a gene. The CDR3 length is 15 residues. The CDR3: CATNLLAESTDTQYF. The CDR3 nucleotides are TGTGCCACCAACCTACTAGCGGAGAGCACAGATACGCAGTATTTT.

The chain joins TRBV19 to TRBJ1-2; D is unclear. Trimming stripped 0 bases from V and 4 bases from J, with 12 bases between. The germline V gene encodes CDR1 LNHDA and CDR2 SQIVND (reference sequence). There are 15 residues in the CDR3. The CDR3 protein is CASSIEPGSGYGYTF. In DNA, the CDR3 is TGTGCCAGTAGTATAGAGCCAGGTTCTGGCTATGGCTACACCTTC.

The rearrangement uses TRBV6-5 and TRBJ1-2; D is perhaps TRBD1 (5 bases). V dropped 6 bases and J dropped 1 base, with 15 bases sitting between them. The CDR3 runs to 15 residues. Germline values: CDR1 MNHEY, CDR2 SVGAGI. The CDR3 nucleotides read TGTGCCAGCAGGCCCCTCCCGGGACTTAACTATGGCTACACCTTC. Amino acid sequence: CASRPLPGLNYGYTF.

The J gene is TRBJ2-1, the V gene TRBV7-9; 7 positions agree with TRBD2. Germline CDR1 and CDR2: SEHNR and FQNEAQ (reference sequence). This CDR3 comprises 14 residues. V lost 5 bases, J lost 6 bases, and 7 bases stayed unmatched. CDR3 sequence (DNA): TGTGCCAGCAGCCGGCTAGCGGATCCCAATGAGCAGTTCTTC. The encoded protein is CASSRLADPNEQFF.

The chain is built from TRBV5-1 and TRBJ1-1; possible D gene TRBD1, 6 bases. In germline, CDR1 is SGHRS, CDR2 YFSETQ. The CDR3 runs to 14 residues. Trimming left V 4 bases short and J 1 base short, with 11 bases between. This chain's CDR3 is CASSEQGQNTEAFF. The DNA for the CDR3 is TGCGCCAGCAGCGAACAGGGCCAGAACACTGAAGCTTTCTTT.

J is TRBJ2-7 and V is TRBV5-1; 8 positions match TRBD2. The CDR3 length is 15 residues. The germline CDR1 and CDR2 sequences are SGHRS and YFSETQ. The trim removed 0 bases at V and 4 bases at J, leaving 6 bases unmatched. The CDR3 protein is CASSLVTSGQYEQYF. The CDR3 nucleotides read TGCGCCAGCAGCTTGGTCACTAGCGGCCAATACGAGCAGTACTTC.

The V call is TRBV7-2, the J call TRBJ2-7; D is unclear. Germline V gene sequence: CDR1 SGHTA, CDR2 FQGNSA. Trimming took off 2 bases at V and 0 bases at J, with 5 bases between the two ends. The CDR3 contains 13 residues. The CDR3 region has the DNA TGTGCCAGCAGCTTAACAAGCTCCTACGAGCAGTACTTC. Protein sequence: CASSLTSSYEQYF.